This is a list of T cell receptor beta chains from one sample in a study of shared clonotypes between healthy human individuals. Data came from immunoSEQ multiplex PCR; TCRdb stores just in-frame clones and leaves some out. The sample carries some 2 million clones, 85% to 95% recorded once. The sample was naive CD4+ T cells sorted from blood. The receptors stem from a young man in good health. The CDR3 runs from the conserved cysteine through the conserved F or W. Fields, in order: CDR3 protein, V gene, J gene.

CASKVIVAPGNEQFF	TRBV5-1	TRBJ2-1
CASSFDRGFNEQYF	TRBV13	TRBJ2-7
CASSLAEGYGYTF	TRBV5-1	TRBJ1-2
CASSLGGDQPQHF	TRBV11-2	TRBJ1-5
CAISPTVYEQYF	TRBV10-3	TRBJ2-7
CASSAGQGKLWGNTIYF	TRBV28	TRBJ1-3
CASSIHEGSYEQYF	TRBV7-3	TRBJ2-7
CASTFDRAQETQYF	TRBV2	TRBJ2-5
CAISEGGLGSYEQYF	TRBV10-3	TRBJ2-7
CASTGGRGETQYF	TRBV6-1	TRBJ2-5
CASSLPQGGSEAFF	TRBV5-4	TRBJ1-1
CASSYSILAGEETQYF	TRBV6-5	TRBJ2-5
CAWSRSGTFEAFF	TRBV30	TRBJ1-1
CASISMSADTQYF	TRBV6-6	TRBJ2-3
CASSWRDRMAFF	TRBV5-8	TRBJ1-1
CASRPQGAGNQPQHF	TRBV6-5	TRBJ1-5
CASSLTSGTSTDTQYF	TRBV5-1	TRBJ2-3
CASSLSLLQETQYF	TRBV7-9	TRBJ2-5
CASRPPGQTKETQYF	TRBV7-4	TRBJ2-5